The T cell receptor (beta chain) under discussion was sequenced for a study of blood T cell repertoires in COVID-19. As handled by the study authors: Reference gene primer amplification yielded estimated nucleated cell counts. Sequenced by immunoSEQ multiplex PCR; TCRdb stores in-frame clones only, minus some. The V and J calls and clone size come from that table; D and trimming were worked out from the DNA. The sample yields some 40,000 clones, 70% to 90% seen once. V lost 0 bases, J lost 9 bases, and 9 bases lay in between. This CDR3 contains 13 residues. Germline CDR1 and CDR2: ENHRY and SYGVKD. This clone appeared once.

The chain employs TRBV10-3 and TRBJ2-1; the D gene is possibly TRBD2 (5 bases). The clonotype comes from a human donor in a cohort sampled during active COVID-19. Sample: peripheral blood. The CDR3, as DNA: TGTGCCATCAGTGAGTCAATGGGAGTTGAGCAGTTCTTC. Translating gives CAISESMGVEQFF.